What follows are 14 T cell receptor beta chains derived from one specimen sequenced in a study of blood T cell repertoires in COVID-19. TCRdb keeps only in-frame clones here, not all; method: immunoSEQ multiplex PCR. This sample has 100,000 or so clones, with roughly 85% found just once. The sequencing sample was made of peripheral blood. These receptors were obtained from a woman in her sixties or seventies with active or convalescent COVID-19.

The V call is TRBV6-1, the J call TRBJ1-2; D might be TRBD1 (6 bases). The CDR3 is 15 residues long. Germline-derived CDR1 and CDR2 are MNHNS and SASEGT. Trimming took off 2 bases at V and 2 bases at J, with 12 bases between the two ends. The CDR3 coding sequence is TGTGCCAGCAGTGAATGGCACAGGGCGAACTATGGCTACACCTTC. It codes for CASSEWHRANYGYTF.

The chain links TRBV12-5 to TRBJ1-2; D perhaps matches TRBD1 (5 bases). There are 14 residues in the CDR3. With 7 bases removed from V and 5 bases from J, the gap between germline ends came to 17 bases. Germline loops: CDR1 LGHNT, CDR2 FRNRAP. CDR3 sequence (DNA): TGTGCTAGTGCCCCACAAGGGGTTTATTATGGCTACACCTTC. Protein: CASAPQGVYYGYTF.

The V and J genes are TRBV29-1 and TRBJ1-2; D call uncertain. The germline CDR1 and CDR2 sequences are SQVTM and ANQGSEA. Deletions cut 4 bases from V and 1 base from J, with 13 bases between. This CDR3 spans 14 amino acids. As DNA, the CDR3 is TGCAGCGTTGCACCACCCGAGGTTAACTATGGCTACACCTTC. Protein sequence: CSVAPPEVNYGYTF.

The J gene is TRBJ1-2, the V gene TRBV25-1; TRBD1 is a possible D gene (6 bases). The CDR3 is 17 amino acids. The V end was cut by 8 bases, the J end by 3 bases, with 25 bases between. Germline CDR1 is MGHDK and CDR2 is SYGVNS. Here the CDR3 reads CASGSTRDRRLDYGYTF. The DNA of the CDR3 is TGTGCCAGCGGATCAACCAGAGACAGGCGTCTGGACTATGGCTACACCTTC.

DNA of the CDR3: TGTGCCTGGAGTGACCTGGGGCTGAACACTGAAGCTTTCTTT. As protein: CAWSDLGLNTEAFF. The chain uses TRBV30 and TRBJ1-1; D perhaps matches TRBD1 (5 bases). The CDR3 is 14 amino acids. Germline V lookup: CDR1 GTSNPN, CDR2 SVGIG (reference sequence). V lost 1 base, J lost 0 bases, and 9 bases lay in between.

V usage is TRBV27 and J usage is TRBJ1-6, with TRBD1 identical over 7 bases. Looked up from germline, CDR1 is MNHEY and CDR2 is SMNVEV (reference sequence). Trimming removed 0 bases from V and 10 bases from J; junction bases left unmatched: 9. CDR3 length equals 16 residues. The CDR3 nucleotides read TGTGCCAGCAGTTTATCGACCCCAGGGGGGTTATCACCCCTCCACTTT. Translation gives CASSLSTPGGLSPLHF.

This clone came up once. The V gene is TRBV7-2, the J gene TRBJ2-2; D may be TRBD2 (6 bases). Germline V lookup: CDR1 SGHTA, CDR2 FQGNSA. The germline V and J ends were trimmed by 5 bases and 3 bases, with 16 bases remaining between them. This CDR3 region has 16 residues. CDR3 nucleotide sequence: TGTGCCAGCAGCGGAGGGGCAGGGACCTACACCGGGGAGCTGTTTTTT. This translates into CASSGGAGTYTGELFF.

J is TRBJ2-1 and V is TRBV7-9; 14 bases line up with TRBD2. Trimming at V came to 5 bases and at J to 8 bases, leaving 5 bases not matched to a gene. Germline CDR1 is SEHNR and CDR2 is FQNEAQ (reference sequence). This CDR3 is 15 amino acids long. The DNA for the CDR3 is TGTGCCAGCAGCCCGCCGGGACTAGCGGGGGATGAGCAGTTCTTC. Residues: CASSPPGLAGDEQFF.

CDR3 DNA: TGTGCCAGCAGCGACCCACAGAAGAACAATGAGCAGTTCTTC. This codes for CASSDPQKNNEQFF. The chain is built from TRBV5-4 and TRBJ2-1; D is ambiguous. The CDR3 spans 14 residues. Per germline, CDR1 SGHNT and CDR2 YYREEE (reference sequence). V lost 4 bases and J 5 bases, leaving 13 bases between the germline ends.

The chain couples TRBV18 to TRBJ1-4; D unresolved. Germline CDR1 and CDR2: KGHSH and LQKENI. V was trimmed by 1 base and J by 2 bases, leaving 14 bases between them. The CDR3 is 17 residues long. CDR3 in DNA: TGTGCCAGCTCACCACTTCCGCCGGAGCCCACTAATGAAAAACTGTTTTTT. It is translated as CASSPLPPEPTNEKLFF.

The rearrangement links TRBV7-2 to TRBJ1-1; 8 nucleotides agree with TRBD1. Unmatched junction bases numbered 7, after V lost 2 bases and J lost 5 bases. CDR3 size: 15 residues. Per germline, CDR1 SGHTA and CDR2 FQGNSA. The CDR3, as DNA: TGTGCCAGCAGCTTAATGGGCAGGGGGCTTACTGAAGCTTTCTTT. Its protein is CASSLMGRGLTEAFF.

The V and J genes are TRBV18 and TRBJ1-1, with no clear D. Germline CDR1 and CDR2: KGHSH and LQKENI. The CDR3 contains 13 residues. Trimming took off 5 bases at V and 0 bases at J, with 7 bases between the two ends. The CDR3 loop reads CASSVEMNTEAFF. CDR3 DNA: TGTGCCAGCTCAGTGGAGATGAACACTGAAGCTTTCTTT. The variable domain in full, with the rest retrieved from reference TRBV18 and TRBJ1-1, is NAGVMQNPRHLVRRRGQEARLRCSPMKGHSHVYWYRQLPEEGLKFMVYLQKENIIDESGMPKERFSAEFPKEGPSILRIQQVVRGDSAAYFCASSVEMNTEAFFGQGTRLTVV.

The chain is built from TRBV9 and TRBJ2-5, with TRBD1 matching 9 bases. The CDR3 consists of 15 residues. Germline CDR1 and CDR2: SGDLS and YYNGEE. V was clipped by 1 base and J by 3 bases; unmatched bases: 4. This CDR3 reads CASSVSRDREETQYF. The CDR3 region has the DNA TGTGCCAGCAGCGTATCCAGGGACAGGGAAGAGACCCAGTACTTC. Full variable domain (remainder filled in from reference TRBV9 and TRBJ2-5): DSGVTQTPKHLITATGQRVTLRCSPRSGDLSVYWYQQSLDQGLQFLIQYYNGEERAKGNILERFSAQQFPDLHSELNLSSLELGDSALYFCASSVSRDREETQYFGPGTRLLVL.

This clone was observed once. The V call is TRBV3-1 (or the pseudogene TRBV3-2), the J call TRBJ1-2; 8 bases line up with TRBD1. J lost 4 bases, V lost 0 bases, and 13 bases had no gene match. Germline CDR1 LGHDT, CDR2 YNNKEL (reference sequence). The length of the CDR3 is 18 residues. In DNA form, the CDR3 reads TGTGCCAGCAGCCAAGAGCGGGCAGGGGGCTCTAAACTCTATGGCTACACCTTC. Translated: CASSQERAGGSKLYGYTF.